The T cell receptor (beta chain) under discussion was sequenced for a study of T cells expressing NK-cell markers. Overall study findings and caveats: Whether expanded NKG2C+ T cell clones recognized HCMV stayed uncertain. The study found dominant NKG2C+ clonotypes at about 1.0-7.0% of CD8+ T cells in over 5 donors.

On this clonotype: Its antigen is not identified.

Generation of TCR beta cDNA was performed by 5'RACE template switching incorporating UMIs. TCRdb reprocessed the 5' RACE reads and stores each CDR3 protein as one record, lacking DNA. Recorded for this sample: over 150,000 distinct CDR3 sequences. From germline, CDR1 is SGHAT and CDR2 FQNNGV. The CDR3 contains 16 residues. Material for sequencing was blood T cells: a sorted CD56 or NKG2C T cell subset, CD4+ or CD8+ T cells, or bulk PBMC T cells (not recorded which). This chain uses TRBV11-2 with TRBJ2-1; as DNA is missing, the TRBD1 call by TCRdb cannot be tested. This sequence originates from a man aged 18-75 years in good health. The CDR3 here is CASASVVGGTYNEQFF.